The 14 T cell receptor beta chains listed next were all sequenced from one sample in a study of OX40 agonist ivuxolimab in advanced cancers. Some clones are missing from TCRdb's copy, which holds only in-frame ones; the method was immunoSEQ multiplex PCR. This table has around 67,000 clones, around 90% appearing once. The sequencing used CD4+ or CD8+ T cells sorted from blood, collected in a trial of the OX40 agonist ivuxolimab. Receptor source: an adult with an advanced solid tumor such as melanoma, head and neck, liver or kidney cancer.

The chain recombines TRBV11-2 with TRBJ2-5; D ambiguous. V dropped 2 bases and J dropped 1 base, with 5 bases sitting between them. Germline V CDR1 and CDR2: SGHAT, FQNNGV. This CDR3 is built from 13 residues. CDR3 amino acids: CASSLSTQETQYF. The DNA for the CDR3 is TGTGCCAGCAGCTTATCCACCCAAGAGACCCAGTACTTC.

The chain has TRBV6-6 and TRBJ1-2; possible D gene TRBD1, 6 bases. Trimming took 6 bases from V and 4 from J, leaving 15 bases between them. Germline V gives CDR1 MNHNY, CDR2 SVGAGI (reference sequence). This CDR3 contains 14 residues. This chain's CDR3 is CASRNPGQVYGYTF. Written as DNA, the CDR3 is TGTGCCAGCAGGAACCCGGGACAAGTCTATGGCTACACCTTC.

DNA for the CDR3: TGCGCCAGCAGTGAGTCTGGGACTAGCGGGGATCGACTCACAGATACGCAGTATTTT. Its protein product is CASSESGTSGDRLTDTQYF. The rearrangement links TRBV10-1 to TRBJ2-3; 13 positions agree with TRBD2. From germline, CDR1 is WNHNN and CDR2 SYGVQD (reference sequence). The CDR3 runs to 19 residues. The ends lost 0 bases at V and 2 bases at J; junction bases unmatched: 8.

This chain joins TRBV18 and TRBJ1-1, with D maybe TRBD1 (6 bases). The CDR3 length is 13 residues. V was cut by 2 bases and J by 11 bases, with 15 bases left in between. CDR1 is KGHSH and CDR2 is LQKENI in the germline V gene. The CDR3 DNA is TGTGCCAGCTCACCAGCGGGGGGCGTCGATGCTTTCTTT. This translates into CASSPAGGVDAFF.

The gene calls are TRBV11-2 and TRBJ2-2, with D uncertain. The germline gives CDR1 SGHAT, CDR2 FQNNGV. V was cut by 6 bases and J by 6 bases, with 11 bases left in between. CDR3 length: 13 residues. CDR3 DNA sequence: TGTGCCAGCAGTTTAACAGAAGCCGGGGAGCTGTTTTTT. Its translation: CASSLTEAGELFF.

The rearrangement joins TRBV10-3 to TRBJ2-3, with D uncertain. CDR1 and CDR2 from the germline V gene are ENHRY and SYGVKD. There are 12 residues in the CDR3. Between the trimmed V and J ends, which lost 10 bases and 3 bases, there was a span of 11 bases. The CDR3 sequence: CATSPGTDTQYF. Written as DNA, the CDR3 is TGTGCCACGAGTCCTGGAACAGATACGCAGTATTTT.

The V and J genes are TRBV11-2 and TRBJ1-2; 9 bases match TRBD1. This CDR3 is 14 amino acids long. With V trimmed by 5 bases and J by 7 bases, 8 bases remained unmatched. Germline CDR1 and CDR2: SGHAT and FQNNGV. The CDR3: CASSAETGGAGYTF. CDR3 sequence (DNA): TGTGCCAGCAGCGCCGAAACAGGGGGCGCTGGCTACACCTTC.

J is TRBJ2-2 and V is TRBV5-1; D tentatively reads TRBD1 or TRBD2 (5 bases each). The ends were cut back, 4 bases at V and 0 bases at J, with 16 bases in the middle. Per germline, CDR1 SGHRS and CDR2 YFSETQ. This CDR3 region has 17 residues. The CDR3 region is CASSPGTEYPNTGELFF. The CDR3 DNA reads as TGCGCCAGCAGCCCAGGGACGGAATACCCGAACACCGGGGAGCTGTTTTTT.

V gene TRBV19 combines with J gene TRBJ1-2, with 8 bases aligning to TRBD1. Looked up from germline, CDR1 is LNHDA and CDR2 is SQIVND (reference sequence). The CDR3 runs to 15 residues. The V and J ends lost 10 bases and 3 bases, in that order; junction bases with no gene match: 13. CDR3 nucleotide sequence: TGTGCCACTACCCTCGACGGACAGGGTGACTATGGCTACACCTTC. The encoded protein is CATTLDGQGDYGYTF. Full variable domain (remainder filled in from reference TRBV19 and TRBJ1-2): DGGITQSPKYLFRKEGQNVTLSCEQNLNHDAMYWYRQDPGQGLRLIYYSQIVNDFQKGDIAEGYSVSREKKESFPLTVTSAQKNPTAFYLCATTLDGQGDYGYTFGSGTRLTVV.

This chain connects TRBV5-5 to TRBJ1-4; TRBD1 matches at 7 bases. This CDR3 region has 20 residues. CDR1 SGHKS and CDR2 YYEKEE come from the germline V gene (reference sequence). V was pared by 4 bases and J by 4 bases, with 22 bases of the junction left unmatched. The CDR3 nucleotides are TGTGCCAGCAGCCCCGGAGGGACTGGAACAGGGGTAGGAAGTAATGAAAAACTGTTTTTT. This sequence encodes CASSPGGTGTGVGSNEKLFF.

This chain connects TRBV6-6 to TRBJ2-2; 8 bases are a match to TRBD1. The CDR3 covers 15 residues. V was clipped by 8 bases and J by 3 bases; unmatched bases: 8. CDR1 is MNHNY and CDR2 is SVGAGI in the germline V gene (reference sequence). The CDR3 DNA reads as TGTGCCAGCCGGCGGGACAGGCCCGACACCGGGGAGCTGTTTTTT. Translated: CASRRDRPDTGELFF.

This chain connects TRBV2 to TRBJ2-7, with TRBD2 matching over 10 bases. J lost 1 base, V lost 6 bases, and 3 bases had no gene match. There are 14 residues in the CDR3. Germline CDR1 SNHLY, CDR2 FYNNEI. The CDR3 loop reads CASRSGRGSYEQYF. CDR3 bases: TGTGCCAGCAGGAGCGGGAGGGGGTCCTACGAGCAGTACTTC.

V is TRBV4-2 and J is TRBJ2-2; 11 bases fit TRBD2. Germline V CDR1 and CDR2: LGHNA, YNFKEQ. The length of the CDR3 is 17 residues. The J segment lost 7 bases and the V segment lost 4 bases, leaving 11 bases of the junction unmatched. The CDR3 region is CASSPAGTSGSSGELFF. The DNA of the CDR3 is TGTGCCAGCAGCCCCGCCGGGACTAGCGGCAGTAGCGGGGAGCTGTTTTTT.

This chain links TRBV7-2 with TRBJ2-5; D is unresolved. CDR1 SGHTA and CDR2 FQGNSA come from the germline V gene. The CDR3 is 14 residues long. V lost 2 bases and J lost 3, with 10 bases in between. CDR3 protein: CASSLQVRKETQYF. In nucleotides, the CDR3 is TGTGCCAGCAGCTTACAGGTTCGAAAAGAGACCCAGTACTTC.